This is a list of T cell receptor beta chains from one sample in a study of molecular identifiers for immune sequencing clone quantification. TCRdb re-derived calls from the PCR reads in MiXCR, one entry per CDR3 protein. The sample contains about 640,000 distinct CDR3 sequences, 15% to 20% of which appear only once. Sequencing input: naive CD8+ T cells from blood, with Jurkat cell RNA spiked in. The receptors originated from a human donor in good health. Some libraries in this study had Jurkat cell RNA spiked in. CDR3s include the opening cysteine and the closing phenylalanine or tryptophan. The order of the fields is clone size, J gene, V gene, D gene, CDR3 protein, CDR3 DNA. A D gene is named only where the DNA matches it firmly. Size is stated for part of the rows, as once, few or many counts, or as a class when the clone is expanded.

NA TRBJ1-1 TRBV12-3/TRBV12-4 NA CASSQRNTEAFF TGTGCCAGCAGTCAACGGAACACTGAAGCTTTCTTT
many TRBJ2-3 TRBV4-1 TRBD1 CASSQEGQTTDTQYF TGCGCCAGCAGCCAAGAGGGACAGACCACAGATACGCAGTATTTT
many TRBJ2-1 TRBV19 TRBD2 CASSMGLAGQFF TGTGCCAGTAGTATGGGACTAGCGGGACAGTTCTTC
many TRBJ2-7 TRBV27 TRBD1 CASSFGTGYEQYF TGTGCCAGCAGTTTCGGGACAGGTTACGAGCAGTACTTC
many TRBJ1-4 TRBV28 TRBD1 CASSFGTGTGLFF TGTGCCAGCAGTTTTGGCACCGGGACAGGACTGTTTTTT
many TRBJ2-5 TRBV7-6 TRBD2 CASSLNWADRGGGETQYF TGTGCCAGCAGCTTAAATTGGGCTGACCGGGGGGGCGGCGAGACCCAGTACTTC
few TRBJ2-7 TRBV9 TRBD1 CASSTRDSQPSYEQYF TGTGCCAGCAGCACTCGGGACAGTCAGCCCTCCTACGAGCAGTACTTC
many TRBJ1-2 TRBV12-5 TRBD1 CASGSSTGSGAYGYTF TGTGCTAGTGGTTCCTCGACAGGGAGTGGTGCCTATGGCTACACCTTC
NA TRBJ2-7 TRBV6-2/TRBV6-3 NA CASSYSRDFHSYEQYF TGTGCCAGCAGTTACTCCCGGGACTTCCACTCCTACGAGCAGTACTTC
many TRBJ1-2 TRBV14 NA CASSQDVGSNYGYTF TGTGCCAGCAGCCAAGATGTGGGCTCTAACTATGGCTACACCTTC
many TRBJ2-7 TRBV28 TRBD1 CASSLGQGGRPYEQYF TGTGCCAGCAGTTTGGGACAGGGGGGGCGGCCCTACGAGCAGTACTTC
NA TRBJ2-7 TRBV5-5 NA CASSLSRVGYEQYF TGTGCCAGCAGCTTGAGCAGGGTGGGCTACGAGCAGTACTTC
many TRBJ1-2 TRBV2 TRBD1 CASSGPGTGSLYGYTF TGTGCCAGCAGTGGACCCGGGACAGGGTCCCTCTATGGCTACACCTTC
NA TRBJ2-7 TRBV6-5 NA CASNSDRGSYEQYF TGTGCCAGCAACTCCGACAGAGGGTCCTACGAGCAGTACTTC
NA TRBJ2-7 TRBV4-1 TRBD2 CASSRVAGPTYEQYF TGCGCCAGCAGCCGAGTAGCGGGGCCCACCTACGAGCAGTACTTC
NA TRBJ2-3 TRBV3-1 NA CASSQESRAKDTQYF TGTGCCAGCAGCCAAGAATCCCGGGCTAAAGATACGCAGTATTTT
NA TRBJ2-3 TRBV6-5 TRBD2 CASSTGLAGGTDTQYF TGTGCCAGCAGCACGGGGCTAGCGGGAGGAACAGATACGCAGTATTTT
NA TRBJ2-3 TRBV20-1 TRBD2 CSAGGLAGALFLDTQYF TGCAGTGCTGGGGGACTAGCGGGGGCATTATTTCTGGATACGCAGTATTTT
NA TRBJ1-5 TRBV5-5 NA CASSLARYSYEPQHF TGTGCCAGCAGCTTGGCCCGATACTCGTATGAGCCCCAGCATTTT
NA TRBJ1-1 TRBV10-3 NA CAISDGGNEAFF TGTGCCATCAGTGATGGGGGAAATGAAGCTTTCTTT
many TRBJ2-7 TRBV6-2/TRBV6-3 NA CASSYTSSVGEEYEQYF TGTGCCAGCAGTTACACGTCTTCGGTCGGGGAGGAATACGAGCAGTACTTC
NA TRBJ1-1 TRBV4-1 NA CASSQVGESGEAFF TGCGCCAGCAGCCAAGTTGGTGAGTCGGGTGAAGCTTTCTTT
few TRBJ2-7 TRBV4-1 NA CASSQDMASGRDEQYF TGCGCCAGCAGCCAAGATATGGCCTCGGGCCGGGACGAGCAGTACTTC
NA TRBJ2-1 TRBV12-3/TRBV12-4 NA CASSSPPQLPYNEQFF TGTGCCAGCAGTTCCCCCCCACAGCTCCCCTACAATGAGCAGTTCTTC
NA TRBJ2-1 TRBV11-2 NA CASSLIVPAEQFF TGTGCCAGCAGCTTAATAGTCCCAGCTGAGCAGTTCTTC
many TRBJ1-3 TRBV5-3 NA CASSGTEMLRSGNTIYF TGTGCCAGCTCCGGGACCGAGATGTTGCGATCTGGAAACACCATATATTTT
many TRBJ2-7 TRBV7-9 NA CASSLALQNGVMF TGTGCCAGCAGCTTAGCCCTACAGAATGGCGTAATGTTC
few TRBJ2-5 TRBV13 NA CASSLRTQQETQYF TGTGCCAGCAGCTTACGAACCCAGCAAGAGACCCAGTACTTC
NA TRBJ1-4 TRBV6-6 NA CASSQYTPALGEKLFF TGTGCCAGCAGTCAATATACACCAGCGCTGGGTGAAAAACTGTTTTTT
many TRBJ2-7 TRBV11-2 TRBD1 CASSPRGPFGEQYF TGTGCCAGCAGCCCCAGGGGGCCCTTCGGCGAGCAGTACTTC
NA TRBJ1-3 TRBV27 NA CASSTRGEYGNTIYF TGTGCCAGCAGTACCAGGGGTGAATATGGAAACACCATATATTTT
many TRBJ2-1 TRBV6-5 TRBD2 CASKQSGGAYNEQFF TGTGCCAGCAAACAGAGCGGGGGGGCCTACAATGAGCAGTTCTTC
many TRBJ1-1 TRBV5-1 TRBD1 CASSSGQVAEAFF TGCGCCAGCAGCTCTGGACAGGTCGCTGAAGCTTTCTTT